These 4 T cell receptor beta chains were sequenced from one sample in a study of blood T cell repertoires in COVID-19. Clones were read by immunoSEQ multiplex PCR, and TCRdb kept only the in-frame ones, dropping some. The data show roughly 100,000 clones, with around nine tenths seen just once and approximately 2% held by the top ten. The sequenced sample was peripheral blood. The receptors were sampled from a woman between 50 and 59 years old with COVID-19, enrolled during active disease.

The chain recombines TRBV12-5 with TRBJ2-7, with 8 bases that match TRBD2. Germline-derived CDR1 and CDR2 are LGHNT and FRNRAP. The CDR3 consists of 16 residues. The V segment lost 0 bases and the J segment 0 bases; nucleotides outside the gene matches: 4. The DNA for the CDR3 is TGTGCTAGTGGTTTGGTGGTCGGGGGGGACTCCTACGAGCAGTACGTC. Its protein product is CASGLVVGGDSYEQYV.

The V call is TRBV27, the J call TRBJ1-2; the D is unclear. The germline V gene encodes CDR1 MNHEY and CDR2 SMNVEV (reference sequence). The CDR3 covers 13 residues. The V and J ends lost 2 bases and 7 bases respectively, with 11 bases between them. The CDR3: CASSLGGSGGYTF. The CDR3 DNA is TGTGCCAGCAGTTTAGGAGGGTCAGGTGGCTACACCTTC.

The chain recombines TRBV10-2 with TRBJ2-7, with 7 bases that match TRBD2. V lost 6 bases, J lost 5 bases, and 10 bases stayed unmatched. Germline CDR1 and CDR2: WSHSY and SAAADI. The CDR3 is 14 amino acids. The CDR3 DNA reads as TGCGCCAGCAGCCCTAAGCCGGGAGGCGACGAGCAGTACGTC. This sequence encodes CASSPKPGGDEQYV.

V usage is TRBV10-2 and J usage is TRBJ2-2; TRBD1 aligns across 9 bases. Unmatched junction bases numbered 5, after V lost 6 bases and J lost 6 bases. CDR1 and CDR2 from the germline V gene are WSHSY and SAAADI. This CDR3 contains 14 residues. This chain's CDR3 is CASRGQGTAGELFF. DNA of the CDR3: TGCGCCAGCAGGGGACAGGGTACCGCCGGGGAGCTGTTTTTT.